This TCR beta chain is from a study of blood T cell repertoires in COVID-19. The overall study: Acute and convalescent COVID-19 specimens originated in the United States, Italy and Spain. Nucleic acid was either cDNA or gDNA, and it came from T cells, B-cell-depleted T cells, or PBMCs.

This CDR3 has 15 amino acids. V shed 4 bases and J 6 bases; nucleotides not matched to a gene: 5. Germline V CDR1 and CDR2: SGHVS, FQNEAQ. Original handling: Reference gene primers were amplified, and this amplification served to estimate nucleated cell counts. Assay: immunoSEQ multiplex PCR; the TCRdb copy retains only in-frame clones and omits some. V and J calls and clone size are given by that table; D and trimming were obtained from the DNA. Among 90,000 to 110,000 clones listed, approximately 85% were seen once. This TCR came from a man in his forties or fifties with acute or convalescent COVID-19. The sequenced material came from peripheral blood. The V call is TRBV7-8, the J call TRBJ2-2; 10 bases align to TRBD1. CDR3 amino acids: CASSYGQGGSGELFF. The CDR3 DNA reads TGTGCCAGCAGCTACGGACAGGGGGGATCCGGGGAGCTGTTTTTT. The full variable domain, rest sourced from reference TRBV7-8 and TRBJ2-2, is GAGVSQSPRYKVAKRGQDVALRCDPISGHVSLFWYQQALGQGPEFLTYFQNEAQLDKSGLPSDRFFAERPEGSVSTLKIQRTQQEDSAVYLCASSYGQGGSGELFFGEGSRLTVL.